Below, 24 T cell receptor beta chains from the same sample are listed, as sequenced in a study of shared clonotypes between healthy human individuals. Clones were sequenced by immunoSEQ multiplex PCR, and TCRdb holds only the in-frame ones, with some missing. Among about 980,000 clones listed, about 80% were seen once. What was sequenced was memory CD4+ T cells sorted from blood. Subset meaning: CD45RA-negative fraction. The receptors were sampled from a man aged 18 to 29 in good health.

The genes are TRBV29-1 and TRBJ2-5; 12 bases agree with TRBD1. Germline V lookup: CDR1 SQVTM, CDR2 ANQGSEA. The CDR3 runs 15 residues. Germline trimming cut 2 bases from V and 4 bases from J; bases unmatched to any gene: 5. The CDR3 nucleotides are TGCAGCGTTGAAAGAGGGACAGGGGGCGGAGAGACCCAGTACTTC. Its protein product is CSVERGTGGGETQYF. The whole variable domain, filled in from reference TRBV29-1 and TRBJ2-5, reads SAVISQKPSRDICQRGTSLTIQCQVDSQVTMMFWYRQQPGQSLTLIATANQGSEATYESGFVIDKFPISRPNLTFSTLTVSNMSPEDSSIYLCSVERGTGGGETQYFGPGTRLLVL.

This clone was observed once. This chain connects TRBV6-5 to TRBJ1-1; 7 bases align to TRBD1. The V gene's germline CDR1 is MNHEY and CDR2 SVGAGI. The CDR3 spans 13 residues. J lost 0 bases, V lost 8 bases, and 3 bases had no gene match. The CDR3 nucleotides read TGTGCCAGCGGGGGACAGATGAACACTGAAGCTTTCTTT. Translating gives CASGGQMNTEAFF.

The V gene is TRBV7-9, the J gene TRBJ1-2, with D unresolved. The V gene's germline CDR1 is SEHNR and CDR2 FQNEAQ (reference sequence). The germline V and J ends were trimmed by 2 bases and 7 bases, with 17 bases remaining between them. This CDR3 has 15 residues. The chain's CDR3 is CASSLSWTDTRGYTF. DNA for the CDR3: TGTGCCAGCAGCTTATCTTGGACGGATACTCGTGGCTACACCTTC.

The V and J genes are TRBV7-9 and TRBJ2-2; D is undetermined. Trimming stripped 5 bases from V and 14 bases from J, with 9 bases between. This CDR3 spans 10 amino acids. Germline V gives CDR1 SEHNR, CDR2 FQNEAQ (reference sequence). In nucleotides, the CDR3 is TGTGCCAGCAGCGAAACCGAACTGTTTTTT. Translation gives CASSETELFF.

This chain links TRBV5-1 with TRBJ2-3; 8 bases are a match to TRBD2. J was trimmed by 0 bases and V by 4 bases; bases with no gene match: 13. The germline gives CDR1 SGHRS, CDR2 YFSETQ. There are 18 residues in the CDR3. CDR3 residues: CASSPFGGGVQSTDTQYF. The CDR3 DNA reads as TGCGCCAGCAGCCCCTTCGGGGGGGGAGTACAAAGCACAGATACGCAGTATTTT. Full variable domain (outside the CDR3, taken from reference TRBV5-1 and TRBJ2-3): KAGVTQTPRYLIKTRGQQVTLSCSPISGHRSVSWYQQTPGQGLQFLFEYFSETQRNKGNFPGRFSGRQFSNSRSEMNVSTLELGDSALYLCASSPFGGGVQSTDTQYFGPGTRLTVL.

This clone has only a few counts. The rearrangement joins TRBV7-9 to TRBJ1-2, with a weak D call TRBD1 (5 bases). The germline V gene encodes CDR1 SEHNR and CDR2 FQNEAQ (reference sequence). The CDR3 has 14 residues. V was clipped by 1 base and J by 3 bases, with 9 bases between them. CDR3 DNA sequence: TGTGCCAGCAGCTTAGACAGGTTTGACTATGGCTACACCTTC. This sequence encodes CASSLDRFDYGYTF.

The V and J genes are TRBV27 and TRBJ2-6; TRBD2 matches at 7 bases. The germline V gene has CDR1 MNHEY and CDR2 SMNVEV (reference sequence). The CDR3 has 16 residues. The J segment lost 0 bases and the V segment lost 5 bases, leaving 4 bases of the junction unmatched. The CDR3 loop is CASSPRGVSGANVLTF. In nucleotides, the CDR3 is TGTGCCAGCAGTCCCCGGGGGGTCTCTGGGGCCAACGTCCTGACTTTC.

The CDR3 sequence is CASSQAGAGGGPQHF. CDR3 in DNA: TGCGCCAGCAGCCAAGCCGGGGCCGGCGGGGGGCCCCAGCATTTT. J is TRBJ1-5 and V is TRBV4-1; D possibly corresponds to TRBD1 (5 bases). The germline gives CDR1 MGHRA, CDR2 YSYEKL. The CDR3 loop spans 15 amino acids. The V gene lost 1 base and the J gene lost 9 bases, with 16 bases spanning the gap.

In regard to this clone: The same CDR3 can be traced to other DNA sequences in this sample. The CDR3 spells CASSLGAGLNSPLHF. The CDR3 bases are TGTGCCAGCAGCTTAGGAGCAGGCTTAAATTCACCCCTCCACTTT. This chain uses TRBV7-2 with TRBJ1-6; no clear D. Germline values: CDR1 SGHTA, CDR2 FQGNSA. The CDR3 has 15 residues. Trimming shortened V by 1 base and J by 7 bases, and 11 bases separated the two germline ends.

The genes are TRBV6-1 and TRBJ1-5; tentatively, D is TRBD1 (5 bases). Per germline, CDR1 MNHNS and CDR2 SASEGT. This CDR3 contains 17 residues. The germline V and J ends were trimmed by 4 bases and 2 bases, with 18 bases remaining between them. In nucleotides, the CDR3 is TGTGCCAGCAGTGGGGCCGGGGCCTCTTTCGGCAATCAGCCCCAGCATTTT. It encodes CASSGAGASFGNQPQHF.

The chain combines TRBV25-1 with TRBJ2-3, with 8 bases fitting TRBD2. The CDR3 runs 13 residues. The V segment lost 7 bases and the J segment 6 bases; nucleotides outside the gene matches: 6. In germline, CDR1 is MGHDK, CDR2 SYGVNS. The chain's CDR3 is CASTGLVADTQYF. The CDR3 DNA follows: TGTGCCAGCACGGGACTAGTTGCTGATACGCAGTATTTT.

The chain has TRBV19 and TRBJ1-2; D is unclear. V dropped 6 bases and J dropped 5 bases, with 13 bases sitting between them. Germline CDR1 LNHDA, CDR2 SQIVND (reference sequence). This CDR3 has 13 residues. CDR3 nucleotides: TGTGCCAGTAGCCGGGCTTTGGAGTATGGCTACACCTTC. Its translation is CASSRALEYGYTF.

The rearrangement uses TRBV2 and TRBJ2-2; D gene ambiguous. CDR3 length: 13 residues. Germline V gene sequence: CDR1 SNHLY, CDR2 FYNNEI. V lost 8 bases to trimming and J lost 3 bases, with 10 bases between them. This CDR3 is CASGISYTGELFF. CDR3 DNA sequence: TGTGCCAGCGGTATTAGCTACACCGGGGAGCTGTTTTTT.

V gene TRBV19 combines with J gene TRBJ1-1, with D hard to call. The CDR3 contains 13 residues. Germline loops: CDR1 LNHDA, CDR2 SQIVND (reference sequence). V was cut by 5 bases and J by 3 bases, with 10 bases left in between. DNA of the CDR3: TGTGCCAGTAGTTCATCGGGTTACACTGAAGCTTTCTTT. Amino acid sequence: CASSSSGYTEAFF.

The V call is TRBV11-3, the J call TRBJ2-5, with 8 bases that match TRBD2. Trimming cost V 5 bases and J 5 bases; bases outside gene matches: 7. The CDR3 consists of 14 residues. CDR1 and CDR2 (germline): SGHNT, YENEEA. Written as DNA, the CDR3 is TGTGCCAGCAGCCAGTATCGGACTAGCGAGACCCAGTACTTC. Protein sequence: CASSQYRTSETQYF.

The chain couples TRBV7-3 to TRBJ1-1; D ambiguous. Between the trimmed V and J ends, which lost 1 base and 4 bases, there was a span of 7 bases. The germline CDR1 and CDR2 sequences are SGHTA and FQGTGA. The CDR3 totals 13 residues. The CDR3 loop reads CASSLMGGTEAFF. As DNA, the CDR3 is TGTGCCAGCAGCTTAATGGGCGGCACTGAAGCTTTCTTT.

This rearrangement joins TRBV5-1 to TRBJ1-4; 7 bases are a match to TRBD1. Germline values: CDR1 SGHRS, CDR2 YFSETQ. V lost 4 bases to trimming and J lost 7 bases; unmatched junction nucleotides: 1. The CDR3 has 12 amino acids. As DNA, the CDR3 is TGCGCCAGCAGCCGGGACAGTGAAAAACTGTTTTTT. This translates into CASSRDSEKLFF.

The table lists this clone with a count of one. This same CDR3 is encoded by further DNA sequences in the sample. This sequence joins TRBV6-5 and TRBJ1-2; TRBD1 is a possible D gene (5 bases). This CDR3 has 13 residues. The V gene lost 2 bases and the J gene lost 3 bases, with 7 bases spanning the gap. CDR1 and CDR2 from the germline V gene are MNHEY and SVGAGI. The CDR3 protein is CASSYGGDYGYTF. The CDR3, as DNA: TGTGCCAGCAGTTACGGGGGTGACTATGGCTACACCTTC.

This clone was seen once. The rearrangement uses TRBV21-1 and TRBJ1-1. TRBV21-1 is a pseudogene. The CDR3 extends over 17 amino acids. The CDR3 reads CASTAEPAIRPNTEAFF. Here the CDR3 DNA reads TGTGCCAGCACGGCCGAGCCCGCTATAAGGCCGAACACTGAAGCTTTCTTT.

CDR3 coding DNA: TGCGCCAGCAGTTCTGAAACCAATTCACCCCTCCACTTT. Protein product: CASSSETNSPLHF. The J gene is TRBJ1-6, the V gene TRBV5-1; D is ambiguous. The CDR3 contains 13 residues. The V gene lost 5 bases and the J gene lost 7 bases, with 10 bases spanning the gap. Germline CDR1 and CDR2: SGHRS and YFSETQ.

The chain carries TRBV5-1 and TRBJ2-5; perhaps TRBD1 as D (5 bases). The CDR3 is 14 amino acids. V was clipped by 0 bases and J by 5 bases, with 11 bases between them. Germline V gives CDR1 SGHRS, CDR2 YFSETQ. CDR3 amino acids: CASSLEWGSETQYF. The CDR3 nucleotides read TGCGCCAGCAGCTTGGAGTGGGGCTCCGAGACCCAGTACTTC.

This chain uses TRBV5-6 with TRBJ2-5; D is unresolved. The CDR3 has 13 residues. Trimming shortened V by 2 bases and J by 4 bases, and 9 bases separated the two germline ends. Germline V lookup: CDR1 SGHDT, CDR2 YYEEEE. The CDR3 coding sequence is TGTGCCAGCAGCTTAGATTTGTCAGAGACCCAGTACTTC. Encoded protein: CASSLDLSETQYF.

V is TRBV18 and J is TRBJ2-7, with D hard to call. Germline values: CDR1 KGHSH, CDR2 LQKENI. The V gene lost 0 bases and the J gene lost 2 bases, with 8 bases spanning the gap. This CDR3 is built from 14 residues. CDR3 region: CASSPPWRTYEQYF. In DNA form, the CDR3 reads TGTGCCAGCTCACCACCTTGGCGCACCTACGAGCAGTACTTC.

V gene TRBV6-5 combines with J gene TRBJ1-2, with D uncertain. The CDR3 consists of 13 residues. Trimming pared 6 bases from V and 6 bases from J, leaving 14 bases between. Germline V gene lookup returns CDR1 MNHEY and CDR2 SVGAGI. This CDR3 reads CASRSRRTNGYTF. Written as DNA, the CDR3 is TGTGCCAGCAGATCAAGACGGACGAATGGCTACACCTTC.